What follows is one T cell receptor beta chain and its context. Those enrolled in Seattle joined during active infection and were followed longitudinally afterward. This sample is part of a study of blood T cell repertoires in COVID-19. Across the whole study: The analysed material was cDNA or gDNA that came from T cells, B-cell-depleted T cells, or PBMCs.

The V segment lost 8 bases and the J segment 2 bases; nucleotides outside the gene matches: 11. The CDR3 has 15 amino acids. Germline CDR1 reads GTSNPN; CDR2 reads SVGIG (reference sequence). In the source study's methods: Amplification from reference gene primers served as the basis for estimated nucleated cell counts. Clones were sequenced by immunoSEQ multiplex PCR, and TCRdb holds only the in-frame ones, with some missing. V, J and clone size reflect that table, while D and trimming were determined from the DNA. The sample yields some 220,000 clones, around 83% seen once. V and J are TRBV30 and TRBJ1-3; 8 nucleotides match TRBD1. The clonotype originates from a woman in her sixties or seventies with COVID-19, enrolled during active disease. Sequencing input: peripheral blood. This CDR3 is CARIDRGRPGNTIYF. The CDR3 DNA follows: TGTGCCCGGATAGACAGGGGAAGACCTGGAAACACCATATATTTT.